Shown below are 21 T cell receptor beta chains from a single sample sequenced in a study of CD8+CD57+ T cells in acquired aplastic anemia. Sequenced patients had shown CD8+CD57+ cell expansion by flow cytometry. The template used for profiling TCR beta VDJ and CDR3 was genomic DNA. TCRdb reprocessed the reads with MiXCR, giving one entry per CDR3 protein. The sample records under 350,000 distinct CDR3 sequences, roughly 59% being singletons. What was sequenced was sorted CD4+, CD8+, or CD8+CD57+ T cells (not recorded which) from PBMCs. These receptors were taken from a human donor with aplastic anemia.

This CDR3 is CASSMVDGYEQYF. The DNA of the CDR3 is TGTGCCAGTAGTATGGTTGACGGATACGAGCAGTACTTC. The chain employs TRBV19 and TRBJ2-7, with unresolved D. The germline gives CDR1 LNHDA, CDR2 SQIVND (reference sequence). Trimming removed 3 bases at V and 4 bases at J, with 10 bases between. The CDR3 is made up of 13 amino acids.

This chain connects TRBV7-9 to TRBJ1-4; possibly TRBD1 for D (6 bases). Trimming took 1 base from V and 7 from J, leaving 16 bases between them. CDR1 and CDR2 from the germline V gene are SEHNR and FQNEAQ (reference sequence). This CDR3 is 16 amino acids long. The CDR3 spells CASSLVSGGASEKLFF. CDR3 coding DNA: TGTGCCAGCAGCTTAGTGTCGGGGGGGGCCAGTGAAAAACTGTTTTTT.

The table lists this clonotype with many counts. The rearrangement links TRBV18 to TRBJ2-7; 11 bases match TRBD2. The CDR3 sequence is 15 residues long. V trimming: 3 bases; J trimming: 6 bases; junction bases outside the gene matches: 7. Germline CDR1 KGHSH, CDR2 LQKENI. Written as DNA, the CDR3 is TGTGCCAGCTCACCGCTAGCGGGAGGAGGTAGCGAGCAGTACTTC. Translated: CASSPLAGGGSEQYF.

This clonotype was observed at least ten times. The chain's CDR3 is CASSVAGGNEQFF. For the CDR3, the DNA is TGTGCCAGCAGCGTAGCTGGGGGTAATGAGCAGTTCTTC. The genes are TRBV9 and TRBJ2-1; D is perhaps TRBD1 or TRBD2 (5 bases each). V was clipped by 0 bases and J by 7 bases, with 8 bases between them. The CDR3 spans 13 residues. Germline CDR1 and CDR2: SGDLS and YYNGEE.

The sample holds many counts of this clonotype. V is TRBV7-9 and J is TRBJ1-1; D unclear. Germline V gives CDR1 SEHNR, CDR2 FQNEAQ (reference sequence). There are 13 residues in the CDR3. Trimming removed 4 bases from V and 3 bases from J, with 9 bases in between. The CDR3 is CASSSGLYTEAFF. In DNA, the CDR3 is TGTGCCAGCAGCTCGGGGTTGTACACTGAAGCTTTCTTT.

The chain links TRBV12-3 or TRBV12-4 to TRBJ2-7, with 12 bases fitting TRBD2. J lost 2 bases, V lost 4 bases, and 6 bases had no gene match. The CDR3 covers 16 residues. The DNA of the CDR3 is TGTGCCAGCAGTTCGAGGGGACTAGCGGGTACCTACGAGCAGTACTTC. It is translated as CASSSRGLAGTYEQYF.

The V and J genes are TRBV2 and TRBJ2-2; 7 bases line up with TRBD2. The CDR3 extends over 15 amino acids. After removal of 4 bases from V and 6 bases from J, the junction contained 8 bases not matched to a gene. Germline V gives CDR1 SNHLY, CDR2 FYNNEI. The CDR3 loop is CASSVGTNLPGELFF. DNA for the CDR3: TGTGCCAGCAGTGTAGGGACTAATCTTCCCGGGGAGCTGTTTTTT. The full variable domain, completed using reference TRBV2 and TRBJ2-2, is EPEVTQTPSHQVTQMGQEVILRCVPISNHLYFYWYRQILGQKVEFLVSFYNNEISEKSEIFDDQFSVERPDGSNFTLKIRSTKLEDSAMYFCASSVGTNLPGELFFGEGSRLTVL.

The chain uses TRBV20-1 and TRBJ1-1; TRBD1 agrees at 7 bases. Germline V CDR1 and CDR2: DFQATT, SNEGSKA (reference sequence). The CDR3 extends over 12 amino acids. The CDR3 DNA is TGCAGGGGGGGGACAGCGAACACTGAAGCTTTCTTT. Its protein is CRGGTANTEAFF.

Only a few counts were recorded for this clonotype. The chain is built from TRBV7-3 and TRBJ2-7, with D unresolved. Per the germline V gene, CDR1 is SGHTA and CDR2 is FQGTGA. This CDR3 is 10 amino acids long. V dropped 4 bases and J dropped 5 bases, with 3 bases sitting between them. CDR3 sequence: CASSYDEQYF. The CDR3 nucleotides are TGTGCCAGCAGCTATGACGAGCAGTACTTC.

The chain uses TRBV5-4 and TRBJ2-7; perhaps TRBD1 as D (6 bases). The CDR3 extends over 13 amino acids. The germline gives CDR1 SGHNT, CDR2 YYREEE (reference sequence). Between the trimmed V and J ends, which lost 0 bases and 10 bases, there was a span of 14 bases. The CDR3 bases are TGTGCCAGCAGCTTGGAGGTGTCGGACAGACAGTACTTC. Amino acids: CASSLEVSDRQYF.

This clonotype appeared a few times. The rearrangement links TRBV20-1 to TRBJ2-7, with no clear D. Germline loops: CDR1 DFQATT, CDR2 SNEGSKA (reference sequence). Trimming pared 2 bases from V and 3 bases from J, leaving 8 bases between. The CDR3 is 12 amino acids. CDR3 DNA sequence: TGCAGTGCTAGACGAAACAGCTACGAGCAGTACTTC. It is translated as CSARRNSYEQYF.

The chain has TRBV27 and TRBJ2-1; 7 positions match TRBD2. The V gene end was trimmed by 4 bases and the J gene end by 2 bases; junction bases not matched to a gene: 5. The CDR3 has 15 amino acids. Per germline, CDR1 MNHEY and CDR2 SMNVEV (reference sequence). The chain's CDR3 is CASSYSSGAYNEQFF. CDR3 sequence (DNA): TGTGCCAGCAGTTACTCGAGCGGGGCCTACAATGAGCAGTTCTTC.

V gene TRBV15 combines with J gene TRBJ2-7; D could derive from TRBD1 or TRBD2 (5 bases each). CDR1 LNHNV and CDR2 YYDKDF come from the germline V gene (reference sequence). This CDR3 has 16 amino acids. Trimming took off 3 bases at V and 6 bases at J, with 21 bases between the two ends. The CDR3 loop is CATSRGPGPGESEQYF. CDR3 DNA: TGTGCCACCAGCAGGGGACCGGGCCCCGGAGAATCCGAGCAGTACTTC. Combining the CDR3 with reference TRBV15 and TRBJ2-7 gives the whole variable domain DAMVIQNPRYQVTQFGKPVTLSCSQTLNHNVMYWYQQKSSQAPKLLFHYYDKDFNNEADTPDNFQSRRPNTSFCFLDIRSPGLGDTAMYLCATSRGPGPGESEQYFGPGTRLTVT.

The CDR3 reads CASSLWLAGPGELFF. The CDR3 DNA is TGTGCCAGCAGCTTATGGCTAGCGGGGCCCGGGGAGCTGTTTTTT. This rearrangement joins TRBV7-2 to TRBJ2-2; TRBD2 matches at 9 bases. J lost 6 bases, V lost 2 bases, and 4 bases had no gene match. The CDR3 contains 15 residues. Germline V lookup: CDR1 SGHTA, CDR2 FQGNSA.

This clonotype was counted ten times or more. V and J are TRBV10-3 and TRBJ1-2; TRBD1 matches 9 bases. The V gene end was trimmed by 6 bases and the J gene end by 8 bases; junction bases not matched to a gene: 10. This CDR3 has 14 amino acids. Germline V gene sequence: CDR1 ENHRY, CDR2 SYGVKD. CDR3 DNA sequence: TGTGCCATCAGCGCACGGGACAGGGCGCAAGGCTACACCTTC. It translates to CAISARDRAQGYTF.

The chain couples TRBV5-1 to TRBJ2-1, with 7 bases identical to TRBD1. The CDR3 contains 15 residues. From germline, CDR1 is SGHRS and CDR2 YFSETQ. V trimming: 2 bases; J trimming: 9 bases; junction bases outside the gene matches: 11. The CDR3 sequence is CASSFGQAKRVEQFF. CDR3 DNA sequence: TGCGCCAGCAGCTTCGGACAGGCTAAGCGTGTTGAGCAGTTCTTC.

The J gene is TRBJ2-5, the V gene TRBV10-1, with D unclear. Germline V lookup: CDR1 WNHNN, CDR2 SYGVQD (reference sequence). This CDR3 comprises 17 residues. The V end was cut by 6 bases, the J end by 3 bases, with 23 bases between. Written as DNA, the CDR3 is TGCGCCAGCAGGGAGAGTGACCGACGATACACGGAAGAGACCCAGTACTTC. This encodes CASRESDRRYTEETQYF.

V is TRBV7-9 and J is TRBJ2-1; D remains ambiguous. The CDR3 extends over 13 amino acids. The germline V gene has CDR1 SEHNR and CDR2 FQNEAQ (reference sequence). Trimming took off 6 bases at V and 7 bases at J, with 13 bases between the two ends. The CDR3 DNA follows: TGTGCCAGCAGTCAGATAGCCGAAAATGAGCAGTTCTTC. Protein sequence: CASSQIAENEQFF.

This clonotype has more than one count but fewer than ten. Here the CDR3 DNA reads TGTGCCAGCAGCTCGGGGCCCCCCGGGCTTATTAATGAAAAACTGTTTTTT. Amino acids: CASSSGPPGLINEKLFF. The chain recombines TRBV3-1 with TRBJ1-4; a possible D gene is TRBD1 (5 bases). CDR1 is LGHDT and CDR2 is YNNKEL in the germline V gene (reference sequence). The CDR3 contains 17 residues. V lost 5 bases and J 4 bases, leaving 20 bases between the germline ends.

This chain connects TRBV7-6 to TRBJ2-1, with D tentatively TRBD1 or TRBD2 (7 bases each). V was shortened by 5 bases and J by 2 bases, with 16 bases between the two germline ends. The CDR3 has 16 amino acids. Germline CDR1 SGHVS, CDR2 FNYEAQ. CDR3 sequence: CASSPRGGQPYNEQFF. Here the CDR3 DNA reads TGTGCCAGCAGCCCTCGCGGGGGACAGCCCTACAATGAGCAGTTCTTC.

The V gene is TRBV2, the J gene TRBJ2-5; D call uncertain. Trimming pared 4 bases from V and 5 bases from J, leaving 11 bases between. This CDR3 contains 13 residues. Per germline, CDR1 SNHLY and CDR2 FYNNEI. CDR3 sequence reads: CASSGLQAETQYF. The CDR3 coding sequence is TGTGCCAGCAGTGGTTTACAAGCGGAGACCCAGTACTTC.